This passage covers 30 T cell receptor beta chains from one sample sequenced in a study of PD-1 blockade in classical Hodgkin lymphoma. Time point described: newly diagnosed, previously untreated cHL patient sample. The method was immunoSEQ multiplex PCR; TCRdb's version includes in-frame clones alone and lacks a portion of them. The data show tens of thousands of clones, around 94% seen once. Sequencing was done on a sample of peripheral blood mononuclear cells (PBMCs). The receptors were gathered from a human donor with classical Hodgkin lymphoma.

This rearrangement joins TRBV28 to TRBJ1-6, with a possible D match to TRBD1 (6 bases). CDR1 is MDHEN, CDR2 SYDVKM, per germline. The CDR3 is 15 amino acids. Trimming shortened V by 8 bases and J by 7 bases, and 18 bases separated the two germline ends. The CDR3 here is CASCPPGANNSPLHF. CDR3 nucleotide sequence: TGTGCCAGCTGCCCACCGGGGGCTAACAATTCACCCCTCCACTTT.

This sequence joins TRBV7-2 and TRBJ1-2, with D unresolved. The V gene's germline CDR1 is SGHTA and CDR2 FQGNSA. The length of the CDR3 is 16 residues. With 0 bases removed from V and 1 base from J, the gap between germline ends came to 12 bases. The CDR3 reads CASSLAHSLLNYGYTF. The CDR3 DNA is TGTGCCAGCAGCTTAGCGCATTCCCTTCTTAACTATGGCTACACCTTC.

The chain links TRBV5-4 to TRBJ2-2; TRBD2 agrees at 8 bases. The ends lost 4 bases at V and 4 bases at J; junction bases unmatched: 9. This CDR3 is 16 amino acids long. Germline values: CDR1 SGHNT, CDR2 YYREEE (reference sequence). The CDR3 sequence is CASSPGVAGPTGELFF. The CDR3 DNA reads as TGTGCCAGCAGCCCGGGGGTAGCGGGACCCACCGGGGAGCTGTTTTTT.

The V and J genes are TRBV5-6 and TRBJ2-7, with D possibly being TRBD1 or TRBD2 (6 bases each). The CDR3 runs 14 residues. Per germline, CDR1 SGHDT and CDR2 YYEEEE. Between the trimmed V and J ends, which lost 2 bases and 4 bases, there was a span of 13 bases. CDR3 sequence: CASSFSGALYEQYF. DNA for the CDR3: TGTGCCAGCAGCTTCTCGGGGGCCTTGTACGAGCAGTACTTC. The variable domain in full, completed from reference TRBV5-6 and TRBJ2-7, reads DAGVTQSPTHLIKTRGQQVTLRCSPKSGHDTVSWYQQALGQGPQFIFQYYEEEERQRGNFPDRFSGHQFPNYSSELNVNALLLGDSALYLCASSFSGALYEQYFGPGTRLTVT.

This clone has a single count. The J gene is TRBJ1-1, the V gene TRBV6-5; D unclear. The CDR3 runs 12 residues. Trimming stripped 2 bases from V and 5 bases from J, with 6 bases between. The V gene's germline CDR1 is MNHEY and CDR2 SVGAGI. The CDR3 DNA reads as TGTGCCAGCAGTTACGGAGGGACTGAAGCTTTCTTT. This codes for CASSYGGTEAFF.

The rearrangement uses TRBV27 and TRBJ2-1; TRBD2 matches at 12 bases. The CDR3 is made up of 13 amino acids. With 5 bases clipped from V and 14 bases from J, the junction kept 7 bases outside the gene matches. The germline V gene has CDR1 MNHEY and CDR2 SMNVEV (reference sequence). The CDR3 loop reads CASSLLAGGLEFF. CDR3 nucleotide sequence: TGTGCCAGCAGTCTCCTAGCGGGGGGGCTGGAGTTCTTC.

This CDR3 reads CASIESRGGFTGELFF. CDR3 nucleotide sequence: TGTGCCAGCATAGAGTCGCGGGGCGGTTTTACCGGGGAGCTGTTTTTT. The rearrangement links TRBV28 to TRBJ2-2; D might be TRBD2 (6 bases). The V gene lost 7 bases and the J gene lost 5 bases, with 20 bases spanning the gap. CDR3 length equals 16 residues. CDR1 MDHEN and CDR2 SYDVKM come from the germline V gene.

The chain is built from TRBV21-1 and TRBJ1-6. TRBV21-1 counts as a pseudogene. The CDR3 covers 16 residues. CDR3 in DNA: TGTGCCAGCAGCAAAGTCAAGGCAGCCCACAAATTCCCCCTCCACTTT. Translated: CASSKVKAAHKFPLHF.

V and J are TRBV2 and TRBJ2-7; D might be TRBD1 (6 bases). The ends were cut back, 4 bases at V and 4 bases at J, with 8 bases in the middle. Germline values: CDR1 SNHLY, CDR2 FYNNEI. The CDR3 is 12 amino acids. CDR3 sequence reads: CASSVQGYEQYF. CDR3 bases: TGTGCCAGCAGTGTACAGGGATACGAGCAGTACTTC.

The V gene is TRBV5-6, the J gene TRBJ2-2; tentative D call: TRBD1 (6 bases). The CDR3 is made up of 13 amino acids. Germline V gives CDR1 SGHDT, CDR2 YYEEEE. Trimming took off 5 bases at V and 6 bases at J, with 11 bases between the two ends. CDR3 DNA sequence: TGTGCCAGCAGGAAACAGGGCGCCGGGGAGCTGTTTTTT. Protein sequence: CASRKQGAGELFF.

V gene TRBV27 combines with J gene TRBJ2-5; no clear D. V lost 5 bases and J lost 2, with 15 bases in between. CDR1 and CDR2 (germline): MNHEY, SMNVEV (reference sequence). The CDR3 has 15 residues. In DNA, the CDR3 is TGTGCCAGCAGTCCATACACTGGACCTCAAGAGACCCAGTACTTC. It specifies CASSPYTGPQETQYF.

The chain has TRBV18 and TRBJ1-6, with no clear D. Germline loops: CDR1 KGHSH, CDR2 LQKENI. The CDR3 has 15 residues. V was pared by 3 bases and J by 9 bases, with 15 bases between. The CDR3 protein is CASSPRPDSGSPLHF. The CDR3, as DNA: TGTGCCAGCTCACCCCGGCCCGATTCCGGTTCACCCCTCCACTTT.

The genes are TRBV2 and TRBJ1-2; no clear D. Trimming removed 2 bases at V and 4 bases at J, with 11 bases between. The CDR3 extends over 14 amino acids. Germline loops: CDR1 SNHLY, CDR2 FYNNEI. CDR3 sequence reads: CASSEYGQAYGYTF. CDR3 bases: TGTGCCAGCAGTGAATATGGGCAGGCCTATGGCTACACCTTC.

The genes are TRBV2 and TRBJ1-2; D perhaps matches TRBD1 (6 bases). CDR3 size: 12 residues. The germline CDR1 and CDR2 sequences are SNHLY and FYNNEI. The V and J ends lost 5 bases and 4 bases respectively, with 8 bases between them. CDR3 sequence reads: CASSTGFYGYTF. The DNA of the CDR3 is TGTGCCAGCAGTACAGGGTTCTATGGCTACACCTTC.

J is TRBJ2-7 and V is TRBV4-3; 11 bases match TRBD1. The V gene end was trimmed by 4 bases and the J gene end by 5 bases; junction bases not matched to a gene: 7. Germline V gene lookup returns CDR1 LGHNA and CDR2 YSLEER. The CDR3 consists of 15 residues. The CDR3 DNA sequence: TGCGCCAGCAGCCTCCGGACAGGGGGCAGGGACGAGCAGTACTTC. Translating gives CASSLRTGGRDEQYF.

The J gene is TRBJ1-1, the V gene TRBV30; the D gene is possibly TRBD1 (5 bases). The CDR3 has 12 residues. Germline V gene lookup returns CDR1 GTSNPN and CDR2 SVGIG (reference sequence). The CDR3 region has the DNA TGTGCATCGTCGGGGGGGAAGACTGAAGCTTTCTTT. Encoded protein: CASSGGKTEAFF.

The count of this clone is one. The chain recombines TRBV6-5 with TRBJ2-1; TRBD2 agrees at 11 bases. After removal of 6 bases from V and 8 bases from J, the junction contained 9 bases not matched to a gene. Per germline, CDR1 MNHEY and CDR2 SVGAGI. This CDR3 contains 15 residues. The CDR3 loop is CASRPGLAERDEQFF. The DNA for the CDR3 is TGTGCCAGCAGACCGGGACTAGCGGAGCGAGATGAGCAGTTCTTC.

The chain uses TRBV18 and TRBJ2-7; TRBD2 agrees at 13 bases. The CDR3 is 16 amino acids. With 0 bases clipped from V and 7 bases from J, the junction kept 6 bases outside the gene matches. Germline CDR1 KGHSH, CDR2 LQKENI. CDR3 nucleotides: TGTGCCAGCTCACCACCGGGACTAGCGGGAAGTCAGGAGCAGTACTTC. As protein: CASSPPGLAGSQEQYF. Using reference TRBV18 and TRBJ2-7 for the parts outside the CDR3, the full variable domain is NAGVMQNPRHLVRRRGQEARLRCSPMKGHSHVYWYRQLPEEGLKFMVYLQKENIIDESGMPKERFSAEFPKEGPSILRIQQVVRGDSAAYFCASSPPGLAGSQEQYFGPGTRLTVT.

The gene calls are TRBV5-1 and TRBJ1-6, with TRBD1 as a possible D gene (5 bases). V was pared by 4 bases and J by 7 bases, with 12 bases between. Germline V gives CDR1 SGHRS, CDR2 YFSETQ. The CDR3 is made up of 14 amino acids. The CDR3 protein is CASSPGQGNSPLHF. The CDR3 region has the DNA TGCGCCAGCAGCCCAGGACAAGGAAATTCACCCCTCCACTTT.

This CDR3 is CASSRTTVSGELFF. The CDR3 DNA reads as TGTGCCAGTAGCCGAACCACCGTCTCCGGGGAGCTGTTTTTT. The chain employs TRBV19 and TRBJ2-2; D is ambiguous. Germline assignment: CDR1 LNHDA and CDR2 SQIVND (reference sequence). V lost 6 bases, J lost 6 bases, and 14 bases lay in between. This CDR3 has 14 residues.

This chain uses TRBV4-2 with TRBJ2-3; D unclear. The CDR3 contains 16 residues. Trimming pared 0 bases from V and 3 bases from J, leaving 13 bases between. Germline lookup yields CDR1 LGHNA and CDR2 YNFKEQ. CDR3 in DNA: TGTGCCAGCAGCCAAGATGGGCGCCCTAGAACAGATACGCAGTATTTT. Amino acid sequence: CASSQDGRPRTDTQYF.

The chain links TRBV6-1 to TRBJ2-6; TRBD1 matches 10 bases. CDR1 and CDR2 (germline): MNHNS, SASEGT. The CDR3 totals 15 residues. The CDR3 bases are TGTGCTTACGGGACAGGGGACTCTGGGGCCAACGTCCTGACTTTC. Encoded protein: CAYGTGDSGANVLTF.

The chain recombines TRBV18 with TRBJ2-1; D remains unclear. Trimming removed 2 bases from V and 6 bases from J, with 5 bases in between. The CDR3 totals 12 residues. CDR1 KGHSH and CDR2 LQKENI come from the germline V gene. CDR3 amino acids: CASSPGGNEQFF. CDR3 DNA sequence: TGTGCCAGCTCACCAGGCGGCAATGAGCAGTTCTTC.

The chain recombines TRBV7-2 with TRBJ2-3; no reliable D call. CDR3 length equals 12 residues. Germline-derived CDR1 and CDR2 are SGHTA and FQGNSA. V lost 5 bases, J lost 4 bases, and 7 bases lay in between. CDR3 sequence: CASSPSSDTQYF. The CDR3, as DNA: TGTGCCAGCAGCCCCAGCTCAGATACGCAGTATTTT.

This chain uses TRBV7-2 with TRBJ2-3, with 7 bases identical to TRBD1. There are 15 residues in the CDR3. V was clipped by 5 bases and J by 3 bases; unmatched bases: 8. Germline loops: CDR1 SGHTA, CDR2 FQGNSA. CDR3 bases: TGTGCCAGCAGCATAAACAGGGGAGAGACAGATACGCAGTATTTT. Translation: CASSINRGETDTQYF.

V is TRBV9 and J is TRBJ2-1; TRBD1 or TRBD2 may be the D gene (6 bases each). The V end was cut by 0 bases, the J end by 3 bases, with 16 bases between. The V gene's germline CDR1 is SGDLS and CDR2 YYNGEE. This CDR3 is built from 17 residues. The CDR3 DNA follows: TGTGCCAGCAGCGTAGGGCACCGGGGGCGTATCTACAATGAGCAGTTCTTC. This sequence encodes CASSVGHRGRIYNEQFF.

Only one count was recorded for this clone. As DNA, the CDR3 is TGTGCCAGCAGCTTTGCCGGGACTAGAGGGGGGGATACGCAGTATTTT. Encoded protein: CASSFAGTRGGDTQYF. J is TRBJ2-3 and V is TRBV5-6; TRBD2 aligns across 8 bases. Germline assignment: CDR1 SGHDT and CDR2 YYEEEE. This CDR3 has 16 residues. With V trimmed by 2 bases and J by 6 bases, 11 bases remained unmatched.

J is TRBJ1-3 and V is TRBV19; D call uncertain. Trimming removed 9 bases from V and 0 bases from J, with 12 bases in between. Looked up from germline, CDR1 is LNHDA and CDR2 is SQIVND (reference sequence). The CDR3 extends over 14 amino acids. The CDR3 bases are TGTGCCAGCCACGCGGGCAGCTCTGGAAACACCATATATTTT. It specifies CASHAGSSGNTIYF.

The rearrangement uses TRBV19 and TRBJ2-7; D uncertain. CDR1 is LNHDA, CDR2 SQIVND, per germline (reference sequence). This CDR3 is built from 14 residues. Between the trimmed V and J ends, which lost 10 bases and 1 base, there was a span of 17 bases. The CDR3, as DNA: TGTGCCACCCACAGACCCGGCCCTTCCTACGAGCAGTACTTC. As protein: CATHRPGPSYEQYF. The full variable domain, its missing parts supplied by reference TRBV19 and TRBJ2-7, is DGGITQSPKYLFRKEGQNVTLSCEQNLNHDAMYWYRQDPGQGLRLIYYSQIVNDFQKGDIAEGYSVSREKKESFPLTVTSAQKNPTAFYLCATHRPGPSYEQYFGPGTRLTVT.

The chain is built from TRBV7-9 and TRBJ2-7, with a weak D call TRBD2 (6 bases). V was clipped by 4 bases and J by 3 bases, with 13 bases between them. Germline CDR1 and CDR2: SEHNR and FQNEAQ (reference sequence). The CDR3 is 14 amino acids. The CDR3 sequence: CASSYGGGNYEQYF. The CDR3 DNA sequence: TGTGCCAGCAGCTACGGTGGGGGGAACTACGAGCAGTACTTC.